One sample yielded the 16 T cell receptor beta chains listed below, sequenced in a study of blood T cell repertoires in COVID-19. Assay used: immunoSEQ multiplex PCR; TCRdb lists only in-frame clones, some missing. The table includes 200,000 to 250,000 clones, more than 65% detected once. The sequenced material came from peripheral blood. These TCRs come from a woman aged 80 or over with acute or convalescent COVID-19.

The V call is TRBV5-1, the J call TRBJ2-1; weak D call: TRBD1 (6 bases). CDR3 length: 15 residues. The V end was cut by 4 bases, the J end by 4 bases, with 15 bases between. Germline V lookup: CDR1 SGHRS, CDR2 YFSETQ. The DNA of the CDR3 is TGCGCCAGCAGCATCGGTCACACAGGGTACAATGAGCAGTTCTTC. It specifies CASSIGHTGYNEQFF.

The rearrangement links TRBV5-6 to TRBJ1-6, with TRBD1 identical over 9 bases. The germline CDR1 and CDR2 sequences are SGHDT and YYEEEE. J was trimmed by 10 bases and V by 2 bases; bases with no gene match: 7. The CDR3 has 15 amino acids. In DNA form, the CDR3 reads TGTGCCAGCAGCTTCAACAGGGGGCTGAGGTCACCCCTCCACTTT. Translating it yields CASSFNRGLRSPLHF.

The DNA for the CDR3 is TGTGCCAGAAGCTTCCAAGGACTACGCCTAGCCAAAAACATTCAGTACTTC. Its protein is CARSFQGLRLAKNIQYF. The chain is built from TRBV7-5 and TRBJ2-4; whether TRBD2, the table's D call, matches the DNA was not checked. TRBV7-5 corresponds to a pseudogene. The CDR3 totals 17 residues.

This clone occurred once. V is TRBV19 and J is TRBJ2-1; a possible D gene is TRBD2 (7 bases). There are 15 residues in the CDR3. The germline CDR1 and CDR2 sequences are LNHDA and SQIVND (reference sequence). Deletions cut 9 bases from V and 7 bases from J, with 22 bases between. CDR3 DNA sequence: TGTGCCAGCGAAGAAGGGGGGGCACGTCGGAATGAGCAGTTCTTC. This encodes CASEEGGARRNEQFF.

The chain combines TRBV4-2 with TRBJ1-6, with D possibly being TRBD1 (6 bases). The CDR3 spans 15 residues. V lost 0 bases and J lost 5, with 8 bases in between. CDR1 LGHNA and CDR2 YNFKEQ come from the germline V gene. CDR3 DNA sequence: TGTGCCAGCAGCCAAGACAGGGGAAATAATTCACCCCTCCACTTT. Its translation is CASSQDRGNNSPLHF.

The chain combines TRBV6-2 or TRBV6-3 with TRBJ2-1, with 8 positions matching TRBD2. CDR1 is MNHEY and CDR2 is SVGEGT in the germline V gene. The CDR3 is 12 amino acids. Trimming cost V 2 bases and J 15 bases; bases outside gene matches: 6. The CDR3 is CASSYRSGGPFF. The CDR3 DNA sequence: TGTGCCAGCAGTTACAGGAGCGGGGGACCGTTCTTC.

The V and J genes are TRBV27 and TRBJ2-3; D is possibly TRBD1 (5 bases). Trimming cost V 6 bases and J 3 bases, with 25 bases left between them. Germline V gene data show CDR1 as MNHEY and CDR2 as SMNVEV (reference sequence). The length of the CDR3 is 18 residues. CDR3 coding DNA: TGTGCCAGCAGAAGCTATTATCGGACAACCCCCTTAACAGATACGCAGTATTTT. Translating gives CASRSYYRTTPLTDTQYF.

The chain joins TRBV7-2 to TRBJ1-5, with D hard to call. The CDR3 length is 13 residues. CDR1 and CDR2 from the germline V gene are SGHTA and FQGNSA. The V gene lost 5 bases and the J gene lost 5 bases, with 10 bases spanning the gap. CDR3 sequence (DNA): TGTGCCAGCAGCCATTACACAGATCAGCCCCAGCATTTT. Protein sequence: CASSHYTDQPQHF.

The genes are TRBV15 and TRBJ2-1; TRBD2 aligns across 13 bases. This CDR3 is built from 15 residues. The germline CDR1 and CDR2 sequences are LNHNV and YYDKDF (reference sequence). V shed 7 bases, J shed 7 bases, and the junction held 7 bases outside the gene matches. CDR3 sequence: CATTVGLAGENEQFF. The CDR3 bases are TGTGCCACCACCGTCGGACTAGCGGGGGAAAATGAGCAGTTCTTC. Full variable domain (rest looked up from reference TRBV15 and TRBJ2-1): DAMVIQNPRYQVTQFGKPVTLSCSQTLNHNVMYWYQQKSSQAPKLLFHYYDKDFNNEADTPDNFQSRRPNTSFCFLDIRSPGLGDTAMYLCATTVGLAGENEQFFGPGTRLTVL.

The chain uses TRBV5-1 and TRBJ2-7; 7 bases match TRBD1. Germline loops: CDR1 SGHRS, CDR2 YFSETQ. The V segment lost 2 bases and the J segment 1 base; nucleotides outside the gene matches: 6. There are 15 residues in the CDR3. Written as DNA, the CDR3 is TGCGCCAGCAGCTTTCGTGACAGGGATTCCTACGAGCAGTACTTC. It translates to CASSFRDRDSYEQYF.

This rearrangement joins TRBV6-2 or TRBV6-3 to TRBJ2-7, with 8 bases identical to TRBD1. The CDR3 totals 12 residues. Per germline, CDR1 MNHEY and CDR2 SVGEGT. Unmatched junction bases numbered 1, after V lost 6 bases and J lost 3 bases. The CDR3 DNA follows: TGTGCCAGCAGCGGACAGGGCTACGAGCAGTACTTC. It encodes CASSGQGYEQYF.

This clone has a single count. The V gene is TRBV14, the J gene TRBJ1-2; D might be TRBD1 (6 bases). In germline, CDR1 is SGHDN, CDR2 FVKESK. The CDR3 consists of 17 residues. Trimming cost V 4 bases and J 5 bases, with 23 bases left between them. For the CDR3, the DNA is TGTGCCAGCAGCCGGACGGGGACGACCAGGGGCGTTTATGGCTACACCTTC. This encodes CASSRTGTTRGVYGYTF.

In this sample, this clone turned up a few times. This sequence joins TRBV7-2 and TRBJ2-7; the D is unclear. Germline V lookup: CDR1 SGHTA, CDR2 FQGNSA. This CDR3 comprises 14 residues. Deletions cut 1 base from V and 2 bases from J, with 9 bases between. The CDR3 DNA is TGTGCCAGCAGCTTAGGGCAGGTACCCTACGAGCAGTACTTC. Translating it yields CASSLGQVPYEQYF.

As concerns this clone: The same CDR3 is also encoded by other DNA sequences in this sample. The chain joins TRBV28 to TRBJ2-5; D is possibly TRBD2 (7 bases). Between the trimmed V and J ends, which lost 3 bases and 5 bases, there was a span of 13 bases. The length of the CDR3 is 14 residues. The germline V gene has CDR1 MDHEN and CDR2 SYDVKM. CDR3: CASSLGGAWETQYF. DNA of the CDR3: TGTGCCAGCAGTTTGGGGGGGGCTTGGGAGACCCAGTACTTC.

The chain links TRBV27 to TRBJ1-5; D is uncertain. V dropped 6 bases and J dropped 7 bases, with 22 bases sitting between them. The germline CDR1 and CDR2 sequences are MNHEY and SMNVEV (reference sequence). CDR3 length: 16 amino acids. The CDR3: CASRTDPYSNQQPQHF. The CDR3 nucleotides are TGTGCCAGCAGGACTGACCCTTATAGCAATCAGCAGCCCCAGCATTTT.

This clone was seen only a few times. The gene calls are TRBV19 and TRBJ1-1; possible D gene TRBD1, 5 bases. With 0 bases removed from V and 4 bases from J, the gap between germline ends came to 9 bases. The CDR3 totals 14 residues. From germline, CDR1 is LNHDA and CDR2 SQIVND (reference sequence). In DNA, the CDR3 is TGTGCCAGTAGTATAGAGGGGGGAGCCACTGAAGCTTTCTTT. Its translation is CASSIEGGATEAFF.